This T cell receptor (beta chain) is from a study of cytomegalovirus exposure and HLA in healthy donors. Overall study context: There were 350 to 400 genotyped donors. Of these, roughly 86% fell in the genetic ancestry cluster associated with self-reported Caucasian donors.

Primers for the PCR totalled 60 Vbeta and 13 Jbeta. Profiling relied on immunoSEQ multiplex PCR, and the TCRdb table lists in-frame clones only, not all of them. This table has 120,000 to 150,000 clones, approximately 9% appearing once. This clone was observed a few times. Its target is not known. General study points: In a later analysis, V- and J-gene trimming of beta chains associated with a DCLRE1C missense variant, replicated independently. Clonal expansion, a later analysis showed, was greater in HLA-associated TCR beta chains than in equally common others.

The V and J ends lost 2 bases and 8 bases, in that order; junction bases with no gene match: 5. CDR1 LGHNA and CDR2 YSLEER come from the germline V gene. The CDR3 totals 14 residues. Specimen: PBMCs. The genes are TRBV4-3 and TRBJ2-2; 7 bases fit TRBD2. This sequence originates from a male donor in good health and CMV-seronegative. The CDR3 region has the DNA TGCGCCAGCAGCCAACATAGGGGAGGGGGGGAGCTGTTTTTT. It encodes CASSQHRGGGELFF.